The clone carrying this T cell receptor beta chain was seen a handful of times. The antigen is undetermined. Primers: 60 Vbeta forward and 13 Jbeta reverse. TCRdb keeps only in-frame clones here, not all; method: immunoSEQ multiplex PCR. The table records roughly 100,000 clones, about 69% of them present only once. The CDR3 consists of 13 residues. Deletions cut 6 bases from V and 1 base from J, with 9 bases between. Germline V gene lookup returns CDR1 PRHDT and CDR2 FYEKMQ (reference sequence). The record originates from a study of cytomegalovirus exposure and HLA in healthy donors. Study-wide findings and caveats: In a later analysis, compared with equally common non-associated chains, HLA-associated beta chains were more expanded. Rare TCR sequences dominated, though some public TCRs recurred in many donors. V- and J-gene trimming in TCR beta was tied to a missense DCLRE1C variant by an analysis performed later.

The chain joins TRBV13 to TRBJ1-1; no reliable D call. This sequence was found in a human donor in good health. The specimen sequenced was PBMCs. CDR3 sequence reads: CASRMGGNTEAFF. CDR3 sequence (DNA): TGTGCCAGCAGGATGGGAGGGAACACTGAAGCTTTCTTT.